There are many counts of the clone carrying this T cell receptor (beta chain). Its cognate antigen is unknown. New diagnoses, under 2 months' duration, and ages 18 to 65 characterized the hyperthyroidism patients. Amplification of TCR beta CDR3 regions used RNA transcripts. First-round RT-PCR employed HTBI primers, with a second-round multiplex PCR after it. TCRdb re-derived calls from the multiplex PCR reads in MiXCR, one entry per CDR3 protein. In the table there are a few hundred thousand distinct CDR3 sequences, about a sixth of which are singletons. This sample was taken from a study of Graves' ophthalmopathy and Graves' hyperthyroidism. Findings and limits, study-wide: Blood also harbored most expanded thyroid clonotypes above 0.001 frequency.

This sequence was found in an adult woman with stable Graves' hyperthyroidism. Sequenced sample: peripheral blood.

CDR3 sequence (DNA): TGTGCCAGTAGTACCGGCGTTTATAGCAATCAGCCCCAGCATTTT. Its translation: CASSTGVYSNQPQHF. The chain recombines TRBV19 with TRBJ1-5; D ambiguous. There are 15 residues in the CDR3. Trimming left V 4 bases short and J 0 bases short, with 10 bases between. Looked up from germline, CDR1 is LNHDA and CDR2 is SQIVND (reference sequence).